The 20 T cell receptor beta chains given below trace back to one sample, sequenced in a study of T cell responses to AZD1222 COVID-19 vaccine. Some clones are missing from TCRdb's copy, which holds only in-frame ones; the method was immunoSEQ multiplex PCR. The table shows about 99,000 clones, with around 90% occurring only once. The sample here was peripheral blood, taken on day 0 of AZD1222 vaccination. Every receptor here comes from an adult in good health.

The V call is TRBV4-1, the J call TRBJ1-4, with D perhaps TRBD1 (6 bases). The CDR3 is made up of 15 amino acids. V lost 3 bases to trimming and J lost 5 bases, with 13 bases between them. In germline, CDR1 is MGHRA, CDR2 YSYEKL. Here the CDR3 reads CASSQRDIENEKLFF. The CDR3 bases are TGCGCCAGCAGCCAGAGGGACATAGAGAATGAAAAACTGTTTTTT.

The chain is built from TRBV4-1 and TRBJ1-1; D gene ambiguous. The CDR3 runs to 13 residues. V was cut by 1 base and J by 6 bases, with 9 bases left in between. Looked up from germline, CDR1 is MGHRA and CDR2 is YSYEKL. CDR3 bases: TGCGCCAGCAGCCAAGTAGGCAGCCCTGAAGCTTTCTTT. Its protein is CASSQVGSPEAFF.

This clone came up once. The V and J genes are TRBV20-1 and TRBJ2-1; 8 bases line up with TRBD2. CDR1 is DFQATT, CDR2 SNEGSKA, per germline (reference sequence). The CDR3 is 14 residues long. V dropped 3 bases and J dropped 12; count of bases not matched to a gene: 13. CDR3 nucleotides: TGCAGTGCTAGTGGGGCGGGAGGCCCTAGTGGGCAGTTCTTC. Protein: CSASGAGGPSGQFF.

The V and J genes are TRBV7-2 and TRBJ2-1; 8 nucleotides match TRBD2. The CDR3 runs to 17 residues. The V gene's germline CDR1 is SGHTA and CDR2 FQGNSA. After removal of 1 base from V and 4 bases from J, the junction contained 9 bases not matched to a gene. The CDR3 spells CASSLGSSGRGYNEQFF. CDR3 in DNA: TGTGCCAGCAGCTTAGGTTCGAGCGGGAGAGGGTACAATGAGCAGTTCTTC.

The chain combines TRBV7-3 with TRBJ1-6; maybe TRBD1 (5 bases). Germline V gene lookup returns CDR1 SGHTA and CDR2 FQGTGA. The CDR3 runs 15 residues. Trimming left V 5 bases short and J 6 bases short, with 14 bases between. CDR3 amino acids: CASSLNSGGNSPLHF. CDR3 in DNA: TGTGCCAGCAGCCTTAATTCGGGGGGTAATTCACCCCTCCACTTT.

The chain combines TRBV25-1 with TRBJ1-5; D remains unclear. CDR1 MGHDK and CDR2 SYGVNS come from the germline V gene. CDR3 length: 11 amino acids. With 4 bases removed from V and 16 bases from J, the gap between germline ends came to 14 bases. For the CDR3, the DNA is TGTGCCAGCAGTGTTGGGCCGGTGCTACATTTT. It translates to CASSVGPVLHF.

V is TRBV5-6 and J is TRBJ1-6, with a tentative D call TRBD1 (6 bases). V lost 0 bases and J lost 10, with 20 bases in between. In germline, CDR1 is SGHDT, CDR2 YYEEEE. The CDR3 loop spans 17 amino acids. CDR3 nucleotide sequence: TGTGCCAGCAGCTTGGGCACCCAGACAGGCAAAGGGTCACCCCTCCACTTT. As protein: CASSLGTQTGKGSPLHF.

The chain uses TRBV12-3 or TRBV12-4 and TRBJ1-3; D gene ambiguous. CDR3 length equals 12 residues. Trimming cost V 3 bases and J 3 bases, with 3 bases left between them. The CDR3 DNA follows: TGTGCCAGCAGTTTCGGTGGAAACACCATATATTTT. This gives the protein CASSFGGNTIYF.

This clone has more than one count but fewer than ten. The chain carries TRBV6-5 and TRBJ1-1; 8 bases align to TRBD1. In germline, CDR1 is MNHEY, CDR2 SVGAGI. The ends lost 6 bases at V and 1 base at J; junction bases unmatched: 4. There are 14 residues in the CDR3. The CDR3 region has the DNA TGTGCCAGCAGCTCTCAGGGGGCGAACACTGAAGCTTTCTTT. It translates to CASSSQGANTEAFF.

V gene TRBV29-1 combines with J gene TRBJ2-3, with 9 bases matching TRBD1. J was trimmed by 3 bases and V by 0 bases; bases with no gene match: 7. This CDR3 is 16 amino acids long. In germline, CDR1 is SQVTM, CDR2 ANQGSEA. CDR3 loop: CSVEDRQGTGTDTQYF. In DNA, the CDR3 is TGCAGCGTTGAAGATCGACAGGGGACAGGGACAGATACGCAGTATTTT.

The V call is TRBV12-3 or TRBV12-4, the J call TRBJ1-1, with D possibly being TRBD1 (5 bases). V was clipped by 3 bases and J by 9 bases, with 8 bases between them. The CDR3 spans 11 residues. The CDR3 loop is CASSLGLKAFF. CDR3 nucleotides: TGTGCCAGCAGTTTGGGACTAAAAGCTTTCTTT.

The rearrangement joins TRBV19 to TRBJ1-5; 7 positions match TRBD1. V shed 5 bases, J shed 6 bases, and the junction held 10 bases outside the gene matches. Germline CDR1 and CDR2: LNHDA and SQIVND (reference sequence). The CDR3 spans 15 residues. CDR3 bases: TGTGCCAGTAGTCGGGGGATGCAGGGGGGTCAGCCCCAGCATTTT. It translates to CASSRGMQGGQPQHF.

For this clone: A read error may account for a junction end that differs from germline. The rearrangement joins TRBV5-1 to TRBJ2-3; 10 bases line up with TRBD2. This CDR3 spans 16 amino acids. Germline V gene data show CDR1 as SGHRS and CDR2 as YFSETQ. The CDR3 here is CASSLRGLAGADTQYF. CDR3 coding DNA: TGTGCCAGCAGCTTGCGCGGGCTAGCGGGAGCAGATACGCAGTATTTT.

The rearrangement links TRBV6-2 or TRBV6-3 to TRBJ1-1, with 12 bases matching TRBD1. V was pared by 5 bases and J by 1 base, with 5 bases of the junction left unmatched. CDR3 length: 16 residues. Per the germline V gene, CDR1 is MNHEY and CDR2 is SVGEGT. The CDR3 reads CASSPPGQGANTEAFF. CDR3 sequence (DNA): TGTGCCAGCAGTCCCCCGGGACAGGGGGCGAACACTGAAGCTTTCTTT.

The chain employs TRBV14 and TRBJ1-4; D is ambiguous. Trimming pared 4 bases from V and 8 bases from J, leaving 11 bases between. Per germline, CDR1 SGHDN and CDR2 FVKESK. The CDR3 spans 13 residues. The CDR3 DNA sequence: TGTGCCAGCAGCCGCGGTGCCTGGGAAAAACTGTTTTTT. As protein: CASSRGAWEKLFF.

This rearrangement joins TRBV6-5 to TRBJ2-2, with D perhaps TRBD2 (6 bases). V lost 3 bases and J 9 bases, leaving 11 bases between the germline ends. Germline assignment: CDR1 MNHEY and CDR2 SVGAGI. The CDR3 is 13 amino acids. As DNA, the CDR3 is TGTGCCAGCAGTTATGGAGGGCCCCGGGAGCTGTTTTTT. It encodes CASSYGGPRELFF.

This clone was counted a few times. The genes are TRBV5-6 and TRBJ2-7; 7 nucleotides match TRBD1. The germline gives CDR1 SGHDT, CDR2 YYEEEE. This CDR3 contains 14 residues. J lost 11 bases, V lost 3 bases, and 14 bases had no gene match. The CDR3: CASSSTSRQGWKYF. The CDR3 nucleotides read TGTGCCAGCAGCTCTACGTCCCGACAGGGTTGGAAGTACTTC.

The chain carries TRBV6-5 and TRBJ1-5; TRBD1 matches 7 bases. V lost 6 bases, J lost 2 bases, and 7 bases stayed unmatched. This CDR3 has 15 amino acids. Looked up from germline, CDR1 is MNHEY and CDR2 is SVGAGI. CDR3 coding DNA: TGTGCCAGCAGCCCGACAGGGACGGGCAATCAGCCCCAGCATTTT. Protein sequence: CASSPTGTGNQPQHF.

The chain employs TRBV3-1 (or the pseudogene TRBV3-2) and TRBJ1-3; D gene uncertain. Trimming stripped 1 base from V and 0 bases from J, with 7 bases between. Germline CDR1 is LGHDT and CDR2 is YNNKEL (reference sequence). The CDR3 length is 15 residues. Here the CDR3 reads CASSQAGSSGNTIYF. In nucleotides, the CDR3 is TGTGCCAGCAGCCAAGCGGGCAGCTCTGGAAACACCATATATTTT.

The gene calls are TRBV25-1 and TRBJ1-6; weak D call: TRBD1 (5 bases). Germline V lookup: CDR1 MGHDK, CDR2 SYGVNS. CDR3 size: 14 residues. V was pared by 4 bases and J by 10 bases, with 14 bases between. The CDR3 DNA follows: TGTGCCAGCAGTGTGCAGGGAGGTAACTCACCCCTCCACTTT. Translation: CASSVQGGNSPLHF.